The present T cell receptor beta chain was sequenced within a study of blood T cell repertoires in COVID-19. The CDR3 totals 16 residues. With 6 bases clipped from V and 4 bases from J, the junction kept 11 bases outside the gene matches. Looked up from germline, CDR1 is MNHEY and CDR2 is SMNVEV (reference sequence). Original analysis: From reference gene primer amplification, estimates of nucleated cell counts were derived. Produced via immunoSEQ multiplex PCR; TCRdb's table is partial and in-frame only. V and J calls and clone size come straight from that table; D and trimming were deduced from the DNA. The sample includes tens of thousands of clones, 88% of them seen just once.

V gene TRBV27 combines with J gene TRBJ2-1; 8 bases agree with TRBD2. The clonotype was recovered from a human donor in a cohort sampled during active COVID-19. Material: peripheral blood. Written as DNA, the CDR3 is TGTGCCAGCAGACCTACTAGCGGTCTTCCATACAATGAGCAGTTCTTC. It yields the protein CASRPTSGLPYNEQFF.